The rows below give T cell receptor beta chains drawn from one sample of a study of beta chain features in type 1 diabetes. TCRdb's table, derived via immunoSEQ multiplex PCR, lists solely in-frame clones and lacks some. The data contain almost 350,000 clones, roughly 8% of them singletons. Source material: central memory CD4+ T cells from blood. The receptors derive from a woman between 18 and 30 years old in good health. The CDR3 runs from the conserved cysteine through the conserved F or W. The D gene is left open where the match is weak. Rows give clone size only sometimes, using once, few, many, or a class for an expanded clone.

D	V	size	J	CDR3	DNA
.	TRBV4-2	few	TRBJ2-7	CASSQVPDSSYEQYF	TGTGCCAGCAGCCAAGTCCCGGACAGCTCCTACGAGCAGTACTTC
.	TRBV6-5	many	TRBJ1-2	CASSYSIRDGYTF	TGTGCCAGCAGTTACTCGATTAGAGATGGCTACACCTTC
TRBD1	TRBV29-1	.	TRBJ2-2	CSAGQGNGELFF	TGCAGCGCTGGACAGGGGAACGGGGAGCTGTTTTTT
.	TRBV28	few	TRBJ1-1	CASTPADERNTEAFF	TGTGCCAGCACACCGGCGGATGAGCGGAACACTGAAGCTTTCTTT
.	TRBV11-2	.	TRBJ2-1	CASSLEPSGSEQFF	TGTGCCAGCAGCTTAGAACCATCCGGAAGTGAGCAGTTCTTC
.	TRBV4-3	many	TRBJ2-1	CASSQEWGNEQFF	TGCGCCAGCAGCCAAGAATGGGGGAATGAGCAGTTCTTC
.	TRBV11-2	few	TRBJ2-7	CASSPHSGRNYEQYF	TGTGCCAGCAGCCCGCATTCGGGCCGGAACTACGAGCAGTACTTC
TRBD1	TRBV5-6	.	TRBJ2-1	CASSSRTGYPYNEQFF	TGTGCCAGCAGCTCCCGGACAGGTTATCCCTACAATGAGCAGTTCTTC
.	TRBV20-1	few	TRBJ2-7	CSATPSKEQYF	TGCAGTGCTACCCCCAGTAAGGAGCAGTACTTC
TRBD2	TRBV4-3	.	TRBJ2-7	CASSLNPTSVAEQYF	TGCGCCAGCAGCCTAAACCCAACTAGCGTGGCCGAGCAGTACTTC
TRBD1	TRBV6-5	few	TRBJ2-7	CASSYRDRVEQYF	TGTGCCAGCAGTTACCGGGACAGGGTCGAGCAGTACTTC
.	TRBV6-6	few	TRBJ2-4	CASSYRGENIQYF	TGTGCCAGCAGTTATCGGGGAGAGAACATTCAGTACTTC
.	TRBV10-3	.	TRBJ1-2	CAISDKQNYGYTF	TGTGCCATCAGTGACAAACAGAACTATGGCTACACCTTC
TRBD2	TRBV5-1	few	TRBJ2-1	CASSLSLAAHNEQFF	TGCGCCAGCAGCTTGTCTCTAGCGGCCCACAATGAGCAGTTCTTC
.	TRBV15	.	TRBJ2-7	CATSRQKTSSRSYEQYF	TGTGCCACCAGCAGGCAAAAGACCTCATCCCGCTCCTACGAGCAGTACTTC
.	TRBV4-3	.	TRBJ2-3	CASSRSYGGAADTQYF	TGCGCCAGCAGCCGAAGCTATGGGGGGGCGGCAGATACGCAGTATTTT
TRBD1	TRBV7-8	few	TRBJ1-1	CASSLADDRGAFF	TGTGCCAGCAGCTTAGCGGACGACAGGGGAGCTTTCTTT
TRBD1	TRBV9	few	TRBJ1-2	CASSSRAWDSANYGYTF	TGTGCCAGCAGCTCTCGCGCCTGGGACAGTGCTAACTATGGCTACACCTTC
TRBD2	TRBV10-3	.	TRBJ2-2	CAIRFGTSESGELFF	TGTGCCATCAGGTTCGGGACTAGCGAGTCCGGGGAGCTGTTTTTT
.	TRBV11-2	few	TRBJ2-7	CASSWSEGTYEQYF	TGTGCCAGCAGCTGGTCGGAGGGAACCTACGAGCAGTACTTC
.	TRBV7-9	.	TRBJ1-1	CASSLVSAEAFF	TGTGCCAGCAGCTTAGTATCGGCTGAAGCTTTCTTT
TRBD1	TRBV28	many	TRBJ2-7	CASRAGGYEQYF	TGTGCCAGCAGGGCAGGGGGCTACGAGCAGTACTTC
TRBD1	TRBV6-6	.	TRBJ2-2	CASTGGVGELFF	TGTGCCAGTACAGGGGGAGTCGGGGAGCTGTTTTTT
.	TRBV19	.	TRBJ2-6	CASSISPGANVLTF	TGTGCCAGTAGTATATCTCCTGGGGCCAACGTCCTGACTTTC